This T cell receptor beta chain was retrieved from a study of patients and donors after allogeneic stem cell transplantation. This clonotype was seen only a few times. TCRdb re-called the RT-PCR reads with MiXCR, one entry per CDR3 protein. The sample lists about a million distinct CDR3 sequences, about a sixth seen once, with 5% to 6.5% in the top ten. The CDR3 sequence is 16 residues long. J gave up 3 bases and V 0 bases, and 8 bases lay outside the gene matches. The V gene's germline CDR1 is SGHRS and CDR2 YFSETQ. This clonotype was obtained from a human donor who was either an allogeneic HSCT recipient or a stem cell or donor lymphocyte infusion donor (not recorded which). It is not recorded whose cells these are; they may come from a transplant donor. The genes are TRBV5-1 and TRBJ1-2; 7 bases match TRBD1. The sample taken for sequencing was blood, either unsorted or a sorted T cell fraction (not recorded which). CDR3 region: CASSLGITGVDYGYTF. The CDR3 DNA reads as TGCGCCAGCAGCTTGGGAATAACAGGGGTGGACTATGGCTACACCTTC.